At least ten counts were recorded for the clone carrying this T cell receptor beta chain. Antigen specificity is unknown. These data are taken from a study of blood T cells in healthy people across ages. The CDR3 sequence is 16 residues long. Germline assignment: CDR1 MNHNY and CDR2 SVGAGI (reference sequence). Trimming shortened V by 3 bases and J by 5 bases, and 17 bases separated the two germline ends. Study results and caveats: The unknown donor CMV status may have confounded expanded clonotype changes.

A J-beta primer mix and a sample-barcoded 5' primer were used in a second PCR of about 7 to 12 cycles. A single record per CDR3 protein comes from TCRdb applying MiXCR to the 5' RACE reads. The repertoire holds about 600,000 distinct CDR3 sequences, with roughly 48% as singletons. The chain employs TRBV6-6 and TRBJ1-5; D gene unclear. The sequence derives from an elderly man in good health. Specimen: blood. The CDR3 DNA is TGTGCCAGCAGTTATTACGGTCCTCTGGGTCATCAGCCCCAGCATTTT. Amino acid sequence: CASSYYGPLGHQPQHF.